A single sample gave rise to the 19 T cell receptor beta chains below, sequenced in a study of blood T cell repertoires in COVID-19. The data were produced by immunoSEQ multiplex PCR, yet TCRdb's version contains in-frame clones alone and is incomplete. The data hold hundreds of thousands of clones, with roughly nine tenths observed a single time. The material sequenced was PBMCs or T cells enriched from blood (not recorded which). These receptors were taken from a woman aged 45-65 years who had been exposed to COVID-19.

The CDR3 loop reads CASGGGTANTEAFF. The CDR3 coding sequence is TGCGCCAGCGGCGGGGGGACAGCGAACACTGAAGCTTTCTTT. The chain is built from TRBV10-2 and TRBJ1-1; 7 nucleotides line up with TRBD1. CDR3 size: 14 residues. The J segment lost 1 base and the V segment lost 8 bases, leaving 7 bases of the junction unmatched. Germline V gene sequence: CDR1 WSHSY, CDR2 SAAADI.

This chain connects TRBV18 to TRBJ1-5, with 8 bases matching TRBD1. CDR3 length: 15 residues. Trimming at V came to 3 bases and at J to 7 bases, leaving 8 bases not matched to a gene. CDR1 and CDR2 from the germline V gene are KGHSH and LQKENI. The CDR3 sequence is CASSPAQGAAQPQHF. The CDR3 DNA reads as TGTGCCAGCTCACCCGCCCAGGGGGCGGCCCAGCCCCAGCATTTT.

The V call is TRBV21-1, the J call TRBJ2-1; TRBD2 is taken as the D call from the table, unchecked against the DNA. TRBV21-1 is a pseudogene segment. CDR3 length: 21 residues. The CDR3: CASSKGLAADTSTHLVDEQFF. In DNA, the CDR3 is TGTGCCAGCAGCAAAGGACTGGCAGCCGATACTTCAACCCATCTTGTCGATGAGCAGTTCTTC.

The V call is TRBV6-5, the J call TRBJ1-5, with 7 bases aligning to TRBD1. The CDR3 consists of 13 residues. CDR1 is MNHEY and CDR2 is SVGAGI in the germline V gene. V trimming: 6 bases; J trimming: 5 bases; junction bases outside the gene matches: 4. The CDR3 region is CASSTDRDQPQHF. The CDR3 DNA reads TGTGCCAGCAGCACTGACAGGGATCAGCCCCAGCATTTT.

The chain uses TRBV7-6 and TRBJ1-5; tentatively, D is TRBD1 (6 bases). This CDR3 is 16 amino acids long. The ends were cut back, 0 bases at V and 7 bases at J, with 16 bases in the middle. Germline loops: CDR1 SGHVS, CDR2 FNYEAQ. CDR3 loop: CASSLAVPGANQPQHF. The CDR3 DNA reads TGTGCCAGCAGCTTAGCGGTTCCAGGGGCGAACCAGCCCCAGCATTTT.

The chain recombines TRBV18 with TRBJ1-1; possible D gene TRBD1, 5 bases. V gave up 4 bases and J gave up 3 bases, with 9 bases separating them. The germline CDR1 and CDR2 sequences are KGHSH and LQKENI. CDR3 length equals 13 residues. The CDR3 DNA sequence: TGTGCCAGCTCACAGGGGATGGACACTGAAGCTTTCTTT. Its translation is CASSQGMDTEAFF.

The chain joins TRBV4-2 to TRBJ1-6, with D maybe TRBD1 (6 bases). V lost 0 bases and J 10 bases, leaving 10 bases between the germline ends. This CDR3 has 14 residues. In germline, CDR1 is LGHNA, CDR2 YNFKEQ. The CDR3 DNA reads TGTGCCAGCAGCCAAGATTCAGGGGCCTCACCCCTCCACTTT. It codes for CASSQDSGASPLHF.

The chain employs TRBV29-1 and TRBJ1-2, with TRBD1 matching over 7 bases. The CDR3 extends over 15 amino acids. Germline V CDR1 and CDR2: SQVTM, ANQGSEA. J lost 4 bases, V lost 4 bases, and 12 bases had no gene match. CDR3 DNA: TGCAGCGTTGTAATGGGCTACAGGGGAGCCTATGGCTACACCTTC. Amino acids: CSVVMGYRGAYGYTF.

CDR3 nucleotides: TGTGCCAGCAGCTCTCGACAGGAAGACACTGAAGCTTTCTTT. Its protein is CASSSRQEDTEAFF. This chain links TRBV7-9 with TRBJ1-1, with TRBD1 as a possible D gene (6 bases). Germline V gene sequence: CDR1 SEHNR, CDR2 FQNEAQ (reference sequence). Trimming left V 4 bases short and J 3 bases short, with 12 bases between. CDR3 length: 14 residues. Variable domain in full (rest from reference TRBV7-9 and TRBJ1-1): DTGVSQNPRHKITKRGQNVTFRCDPISEHNRLYWYRQTLGQGPEFLTYFQNEAQLEKSRLLSDRFSAERPKGSFSTLEIQRTEQGDSAMYLCASSSRQEDTEAFFGQGTRLTVV.

CDR3 in amino acids: CSVDLSGVDYGYTF. The CDR3 coding sequence is TGCAGCGTTGACTTGAGCGGGGTGGACTATGGCTACACCTTC. V gene TRBV29-1 combines with J gene TRBJ1-2, with unresolved D. Germline lookup yields CDR1 SQVTM and CDR2 ANQGSEA. Trimming shortened V by 3 bases and J by 3 bases, and 14 bases separated the two germline ends. This CDR3 is 14 amino acids long.

This clone was detected once. This rearrangement joins TRBV27 to TRBJ2-1, with 16 bases aligning to TRBD2. Germline V gene data show CDR1 as MNHEY and CDR2 as SMNVEV (reference sequence). V lost 10 bases to trimming and J lost 8 bases; unmatched junction nucleotides: 17. The CDR3 runs to 18 residues. The CDR3 coding sequence is TGTGCCACCCAGCAGAGGGGACTAGCGGGGGGGCCCTGGGATGAGCAGTTCTTC. The encoded protein is CATQQRGLAGGPWDEQFF.

This chain connects TRBV30 to TRBJ1-6, with 9 bases lining up with TRBD1. Per the germline V gene, CDR1 is GTSNPN and CDR2 is SVGIG (reference sequence). The CDR3 runs 15 residues. The V and J ends lost 0 bases and 8 bases, in that order; junction bases with no gene match: 5. CDR3 region: CAWSVPGTGYSPLHF. The CDR3, as DNA: TGTGCCTGGAGTGTCCCCGGGACAGGGTATTCACCCCTCCACTTT.

In its sample, this clone was seen once. The chain joins TRBV19 to TRBJ2-3, with 9 nucleotides matching TRBD1. Per the germline V gene, CDR1 is LNHDA and CDR2 is SQIVND (reference sequence). V gave up 5 bases and J gave up 5 bases; unmatched junction bases: 11. The CDR3 length is 16 residues. The CDR3 DNA sequence: TGTGCCAGTAGTGTTTCGGGACAGGGCGTTGGAGATACGCAGTATTTT. This codes for CASSVSGQGVGDTQYF.

The V call is TRBV4-1, the J call TRBJ2-3; TRBD2 agrees at 11 bases. The CDR3 is made up of 15 amino acids. CDR1 MGHRA and CDR2 YSYEKL come from the germline V gene. Trimming cost V 8 bases and J 0 bases; bases outside gene matches: 4. The CDR3 DNA follows: TGCGCCAGCGAGGGGACTAGCGGAAGCACAGATACGCAGTATTTT. Encoded protein: CASEGTSGSTDTQYF.

The V gene is TRBV11-2, the J gene TRBJ1-2, with a weak D call TRBD1 (5 bases). The CDR3 contains 16 residues. V was clipped by 4 bases and J by 2 bases, with 17 bases between them. Germline loops: CDR1 SGHAT, CDR2 FQNNGV. CDR3 nucleotide sequence: TGTGCCAGCAGCTCGGAAAGGGACTTCGGGAACTATGGCTACACCTTC. Translating gives CASSSERDFGNYGYTF.

The chain recombines TRBV7-9 with TRBJ1-4; TRBD1 matches 9 bases. The junction had 3 bases not matched to a gene; V was cut back by 1 base and J by 6 bases. This CDR3 comprises 15 residues. Germline V gene lookup returns CDR1 SEHNR and CDR2 FQNEAQ (reference sequence). CDR3 in DNA: TGTGCCAGCAGCTTAGGGACAGGGGTTCATGAAAAACTGTTTTTT. It specifies CASSLGTGVHEKLFF. The full variable domain, completed using reference TRBV7-9 and TRBJ1-4, is DTGVSQNPRHKITKRGQNVTFRCDPISEHNRLYWYRQTLGQGPEFLTYFQNEAQLEKSRLLSDRFSAERPKGSFSTLEIQRTEQGDSAMYLCASSLGTGVHEKLFFGSGTQLSVL.

The chain carries TRBV28 and TRBJ1-4; 7 bases fit TRBD1. Germline lookup yields CDR1 MDHEN and CDR2 SYDVKM. The CDR3 covers 14 residues. The V gene end was trimmed by 4 bases and the J gene end by 9 bases; junction bases not matched to a gene: 8. The CDR3 region is CASSSPRDRQKLFF. The CDR3 nucleotides are TGTGCCAGCAGTTCCCCGAGGGACAGACAAAAACTGTTTTTT.

This chain connects TRBV9 to TRBJ2-1; TRBD2 might be the D (5 bases). Germline V lookup: CDR1 SGDLS, CDR2 YYNGEE. This CDR3 contains 15 residues. V dropped 0 bases and J dropped 4 bases, with 11 bases sitting between them. DNA for the CDR3: TGTGCCAGCAGCGTAGCTTACGGGGAGTACAATGAGCAGTTCTTC. Encoded protein: CASSVAYGEYNEQFF.

The V call is TRBV5-1, the J call TRBJ2-1, with a weak D call TRBD2 (5 bases). Germline CDR1 SGHRS, CDR2 YFSETQ. The CDR3 has 16 amino acids. The V end lost 0 bases, the J end lost 6 bases, and 16 bases lay between the germline ends. The CDR3 here is CASSLAAAAGTNEQFF. CDR3 sequence (DNA): TGCGCCAGCAGCTTGGCCGCAGCGGCCGGAACCAATGAGCAGTTCTTC.